The source of this T cell receptor beta chain is a study of shared clonotypes between healthy human individuals. General study results and limits: The naive CD4 repertoires of several donors were compared, and approximately 5.3% of clonotypes were shared.

Sequenced by immunoSEQ multiplex PCR; TCRdb stores in-frame clones only, minus some. The sample carries 500,000 to 700,000 clones, approximately 96% recorded once. CD45RO-negative cells were positively selected for CCR7, leaving out terminally differentiated effector memory CD45RA+ cells. On this clone: Its antigen is undetermined.

The TCR originated in a woman in her 30s in good health. Sequencing was performed on naive CD8+ T cells sorted from blood.

Written as DNA, the CDR3 is TGTGCCAGCAGCGTAGCGGGTTGGGAGACCCAGTACTTC. Translated, it gives CASSVAGWETQYF. This chain uses TRBV9 with TRBJ2-5; D is ambiguous. This CDR3 comprises 13 residues. The V and J ends lost 0 bases and 5 bases respectively, with 8 bases between them. Germline-derived CDR1 and CDR2 are SGDLS and YYNGEE.